The TCR beta chain under discussion was sequenced for a study of OX40 agonist ivuxolimab in advanced cancers. The CDR3 runs 15 residues. Germline trimming cut 5 bases from V and 1 base from J; bases unmatched to any gene: 7. Germline assignment: CDR1 SEHNR and CDR2 FQNEAQ (reference sequence). Libraries were prepared by immunoSEQ multiplex PCR; TCRdb keeps only in-frame clonotypes and omits some of them. The repertoire holds 30,000 to 40,000 clones, approximately 80% seen once, with approximately 11% in the top ten. The sample was CD4+ or CD8+ T cells sorted from blood, taken in a trial of the OX40 agonist ivuxolimab. This TCR came from an adult with an advanced solid tumor such as melanoma, head and neck, liver or kidney cancer. The chain employs TRBV7-9 and TRBJ1-1; 7 bases are a match to TRBD1. Here the CDR3 reads CASSPRQGPNTEAFF. The CDR3, as DNA: TGTGCCAGCAGCCCACGACAGGGCCCGAACACTGAAGCTTTCTTT.